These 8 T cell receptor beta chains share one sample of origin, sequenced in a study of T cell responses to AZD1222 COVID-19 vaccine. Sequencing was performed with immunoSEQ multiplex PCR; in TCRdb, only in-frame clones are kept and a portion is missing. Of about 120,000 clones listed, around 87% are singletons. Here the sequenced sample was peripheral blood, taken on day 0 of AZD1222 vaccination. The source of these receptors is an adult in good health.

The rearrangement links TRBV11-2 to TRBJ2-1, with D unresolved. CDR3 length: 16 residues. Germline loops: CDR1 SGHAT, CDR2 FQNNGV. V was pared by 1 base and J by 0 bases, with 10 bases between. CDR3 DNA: TGTGCCAGCAGCTTAGGGACGGTGAGCTCCTACAATGAGCAGTTCTTC. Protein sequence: CASSLGTVSSYNEQFF. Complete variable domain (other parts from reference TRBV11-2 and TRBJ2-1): EAGVAQSPRYKIIEKRQSVAFWCNPISGHATLYWYQQILGQGPKLLIQFQNNGVVDDSQLPKDRFSAERLKGVDSTLKIQPAKLEDSAVYLCASSLGTVSSYNEQFFGPGTRLTVL.

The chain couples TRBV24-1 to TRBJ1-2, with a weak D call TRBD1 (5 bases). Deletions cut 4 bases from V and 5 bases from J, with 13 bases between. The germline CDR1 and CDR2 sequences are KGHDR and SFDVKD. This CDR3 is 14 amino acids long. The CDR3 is CATSEPGTLYGYTF. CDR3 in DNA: TGTGCCACCAGTGAGCCCGGGACCTTGTATGGCTACACCTTC.

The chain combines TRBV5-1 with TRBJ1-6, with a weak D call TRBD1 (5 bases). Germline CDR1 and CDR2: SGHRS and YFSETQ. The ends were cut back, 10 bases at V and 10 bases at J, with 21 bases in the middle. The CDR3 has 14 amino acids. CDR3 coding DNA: TGCGCCCGCAAGACGGGGGGGATAAGGTCACCCCTCCACTTT. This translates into CARKTGGIRSPLHF.

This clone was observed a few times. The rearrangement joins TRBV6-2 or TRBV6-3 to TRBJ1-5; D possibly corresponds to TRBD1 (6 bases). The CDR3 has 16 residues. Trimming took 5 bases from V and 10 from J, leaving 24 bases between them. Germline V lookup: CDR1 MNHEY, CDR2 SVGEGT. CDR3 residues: CASSTGQGRISSPQHF. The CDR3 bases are TGTGCCAGCAGTACTGGTCAGGGGCGTATATCCAGCCCCCAGCATTTT.

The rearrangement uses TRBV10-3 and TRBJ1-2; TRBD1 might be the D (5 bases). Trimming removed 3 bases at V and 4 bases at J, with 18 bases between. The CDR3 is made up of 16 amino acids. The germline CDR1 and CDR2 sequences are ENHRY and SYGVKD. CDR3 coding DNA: TGTGCCATCAGTGATATTAGGGGAAAATGGGGCTATGGCTACACCTTC. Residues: CAISDIRGKWGYGYTF.

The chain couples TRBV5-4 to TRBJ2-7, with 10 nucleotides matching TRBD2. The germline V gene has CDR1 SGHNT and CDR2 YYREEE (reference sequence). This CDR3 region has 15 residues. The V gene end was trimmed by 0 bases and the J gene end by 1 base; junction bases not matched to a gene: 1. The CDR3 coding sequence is TGTGCCAGCAGCTTGGAGGGACTAGCGTCCTACGAGCAGTACTTC. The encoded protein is CASSLEGLASYEQYF.

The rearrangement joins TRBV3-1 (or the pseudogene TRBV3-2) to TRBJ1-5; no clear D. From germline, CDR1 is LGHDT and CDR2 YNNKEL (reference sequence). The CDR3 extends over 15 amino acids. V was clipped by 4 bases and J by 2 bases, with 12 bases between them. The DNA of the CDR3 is TGTGCCAGCAGCCCCCAGGCCGCGGGCAATCAGCCCCAGCATTTT. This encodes CASSPQAAGNQPQHF.

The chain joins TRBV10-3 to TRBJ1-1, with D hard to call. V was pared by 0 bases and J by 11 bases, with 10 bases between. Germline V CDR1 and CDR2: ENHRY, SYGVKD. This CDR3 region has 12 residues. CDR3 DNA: TGTGCCATCAGTGAGTCTAGACTTGAGGCTTTCTTT. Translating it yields CAISESRLEAFF.